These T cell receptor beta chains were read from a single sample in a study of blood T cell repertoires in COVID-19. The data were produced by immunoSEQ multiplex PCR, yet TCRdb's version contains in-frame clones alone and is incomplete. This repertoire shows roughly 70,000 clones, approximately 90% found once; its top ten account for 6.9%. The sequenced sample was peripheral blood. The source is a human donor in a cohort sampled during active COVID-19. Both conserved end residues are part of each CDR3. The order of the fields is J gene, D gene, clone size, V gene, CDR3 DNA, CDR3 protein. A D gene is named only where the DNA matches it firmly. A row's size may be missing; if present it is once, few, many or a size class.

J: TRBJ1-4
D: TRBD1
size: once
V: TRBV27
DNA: TGTGCCAGCAGAAACCCGGGACAGCAAAATGAAAAACTGTTTTTT
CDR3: CASRNPGQQNEKLFF

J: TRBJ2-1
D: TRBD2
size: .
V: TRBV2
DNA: TGTGCCAGCAGTGATAAGCGGGGGGGCTTTAATGAGCAGTTCTTC
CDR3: CASSDKRGGFNEQFF

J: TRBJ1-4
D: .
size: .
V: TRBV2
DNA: TGTGCCAGCAGTGAGGGAGGAGGACTGTTTTTT
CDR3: CASSEGGGLFF

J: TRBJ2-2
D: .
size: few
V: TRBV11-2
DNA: TGTGCCAGCAGCCGGAAGGGGTTCACCGGGGAGCTGTTTTTT
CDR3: CASSRKGFTGELFF

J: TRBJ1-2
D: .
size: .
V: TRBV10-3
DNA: TGTGCCATCAGTGAGTCGGGAGCTAAGAATGGCTACACCTTC
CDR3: CAISESGAKNGYTF

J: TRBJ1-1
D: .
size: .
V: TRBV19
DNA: TGTGCCAGTAGTATACAGAACACTGAAGCTTTCTTT
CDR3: CASSIQNTEAFF

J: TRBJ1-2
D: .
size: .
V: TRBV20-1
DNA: TGCAGTGCTAGCGATGGCTACACCTTC
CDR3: CSASDGYTF

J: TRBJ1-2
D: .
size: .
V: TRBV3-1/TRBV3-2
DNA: TGTGCCAGCAGCCAAGGAGTTAACTATGGCTACACCTTC
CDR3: CASSQGVNYGYTF

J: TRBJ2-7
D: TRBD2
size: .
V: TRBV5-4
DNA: TGTGCCAGCAGCTTGACCCCAGGGAGTGCGGGGGGTTCCTACGAGCAGTACTTC
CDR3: CASSLTPGSAGGSYEQYF

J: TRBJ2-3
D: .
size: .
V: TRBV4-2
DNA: TGTGCCAGCAGCCAAGGGGCCACAGGGTCTGGGTCGACAGATACGCAGTATTTT
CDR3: CASSQGATGSGSTDTQYF

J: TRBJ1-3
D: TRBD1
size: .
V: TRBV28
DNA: TGTGCCAGCAGACCGACAGGGACCGCAAACACCATATATTTT
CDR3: CASRPTGTANTIYF

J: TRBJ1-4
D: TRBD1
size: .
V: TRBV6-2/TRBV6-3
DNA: TGTGCCAGCAGTTACTCTCTTGGGCAGGGGGCTAATGAAAAACTGTTTTTT
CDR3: CASSYSLGQGANEKLFF

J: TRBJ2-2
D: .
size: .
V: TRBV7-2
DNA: TGTGCCAGCAGCTCTAGACAGTCATACACCGGGGAGCTGTTTTTT
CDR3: CASSSRQSYTGELFF

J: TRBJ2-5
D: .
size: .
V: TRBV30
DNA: TGTGCCTGGAATCGGGGGCAAGAGACCCAGTACTTC
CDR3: CAWNRGQETQYF

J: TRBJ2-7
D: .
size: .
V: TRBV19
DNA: TGTGCCAGCGGGGGCGACAGGGCCTACGAGCAGTACTTC
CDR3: CASGGDRAYEQYF

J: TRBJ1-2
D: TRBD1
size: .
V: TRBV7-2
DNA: TGTGCCAGCAGCTTAGGACAGGGAGCCTATGGCTACACCTTC
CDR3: CASSLGQGAYGYTF

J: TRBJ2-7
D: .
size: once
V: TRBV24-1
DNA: TGTGCTACTTTCCAATTCGAGCAGTACTTC
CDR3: CATFQFEQYF

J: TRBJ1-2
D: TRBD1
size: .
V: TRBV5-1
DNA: TGCGCCAGCAGCTCTCAAAAACAGGGGGCGCGGGGCTACACCTTC
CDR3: CASSSQKQGARGYTF

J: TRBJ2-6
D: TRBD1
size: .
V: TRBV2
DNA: TGTGCCAGCAGCCGCCCGACAGGGGGTGCGGGGGCCAACGTCCTGACTTTC
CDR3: CASSRPTGGAGANVLTF

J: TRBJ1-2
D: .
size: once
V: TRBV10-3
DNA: TGTGCCATCAGTGAAGGGGTCGCGATCAACTATGGCTACACCTTC
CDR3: CAISEGVAINYGYTF

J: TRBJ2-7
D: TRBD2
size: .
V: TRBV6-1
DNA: TGTGCCAGCAGTGAACTAAGGACTAGCCGAACCTACGAGCAGTACTTC
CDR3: CASSELRTSRTYEQYF

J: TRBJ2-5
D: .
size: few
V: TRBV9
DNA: TGTGCCAGCAGCGTAGGGGCTCACTCCAAAGAGACCCAGTACTTC
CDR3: CASSVGAHSKETQYF

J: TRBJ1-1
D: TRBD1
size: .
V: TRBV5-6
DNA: TGTGCCAGCAGCCTAGGACAGGCGGAAACTGAAGCTTTCTTT
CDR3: CASSLGQAETEAFF

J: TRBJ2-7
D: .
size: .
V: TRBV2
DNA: TGTGCCAGCAGTGACGGAGGGGTGACCTACGAGCAGTACTTC
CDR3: CASSDGGVTYEQYF

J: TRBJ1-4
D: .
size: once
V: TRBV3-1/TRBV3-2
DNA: TGTGCCAGCAGCCAAGAGTGGGGCAGCCTGGATGGGAAACTGTTTTTT
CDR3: CASSQEWGSLDGKLFF

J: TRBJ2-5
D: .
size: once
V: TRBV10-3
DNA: TGTGCCATCAGTGCATCACAGGGAACAGGGGAGACCCAGTACTTC
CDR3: CAISASQGTGETQYF

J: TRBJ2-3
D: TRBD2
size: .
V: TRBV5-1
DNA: TGCGCCAGCAGCTGGACTAGGCCGGCGGATACGCAGTATTTT
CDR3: CASSWTRPADTQYF

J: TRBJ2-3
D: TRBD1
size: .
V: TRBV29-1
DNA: TGCAGCGTTGAAGGGGGGGTGGGACAGGTGGGCACAGATACGCAGTATTTT
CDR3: CSVEGGVGQVGTDTQYF

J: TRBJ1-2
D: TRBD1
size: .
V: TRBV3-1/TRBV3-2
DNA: TGTGCCAGCAGCTCGGACAGGGTAGGAGGCTACACCTTC
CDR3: CASSSDRVGGYTF

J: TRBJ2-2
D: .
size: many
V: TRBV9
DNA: TGTGCCAGCAGCGACCGGGGGGCCAACACCGGGGAGCTGTTTTTT
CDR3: CASSDRGANTGELFF

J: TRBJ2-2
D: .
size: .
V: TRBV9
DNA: TGTGCCAGCAGCGTAGCCGGGGGTGCGGCGAACACCGGGGAGCTGTTTTTT
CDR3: CASSVAGGAANTGELFF

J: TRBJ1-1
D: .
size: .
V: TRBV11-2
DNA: TGTGCCAGCAGCTTCCGAATGAGGATGAACACTGAAGCTTTCTTT
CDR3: CASSFRMRMNTEAFF

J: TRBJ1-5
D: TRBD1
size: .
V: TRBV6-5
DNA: TGTGCCAGCATTACTGCAGGGGGTAACAATCAGCCCCAGCATTTT
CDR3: CASITAGGNNQPQHF

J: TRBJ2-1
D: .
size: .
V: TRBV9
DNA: TGTGCCAGCAGCCCGCCAACGGATGAGCAGTTCTTC
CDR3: CASSPPTDEQFF

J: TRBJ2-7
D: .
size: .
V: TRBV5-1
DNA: TGCGCCAGCAGCTCGGAAGTCGGGATTTCCTCCTACGAGCAGTACTTC
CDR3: CASSSEVGISSYEQYF

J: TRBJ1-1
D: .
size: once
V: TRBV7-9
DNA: TGTGCCAGCAGCTTAAGGGAGGACACTGAAGCTTTCTTT
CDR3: CASSLREDTEAFF

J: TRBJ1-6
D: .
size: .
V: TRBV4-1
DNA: TGCGCCAGCAGCCAAGATCGGTTTAATTCACCCCTCCACTTT
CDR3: CASSQDRFNSPLHF

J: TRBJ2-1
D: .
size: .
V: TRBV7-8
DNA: TGTGCCAGCAGCCCCCTTCCCGGTAGATTCAATGAGCAGTTCTTC
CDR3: CASSPLPGRFNEQFF

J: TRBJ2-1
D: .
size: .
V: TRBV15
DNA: TGTGCCACCAGCGCTGAGGGGGGGCCTTTCTACAATGAGCAGTTCTTC
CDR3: CATSAEGGPFYNEQFF

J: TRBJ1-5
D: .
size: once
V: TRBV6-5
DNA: TGTGCCGGCGGGACGGCTAGCAATCAGCCCCAGCATTTT
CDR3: CAGGTASNQPQHF

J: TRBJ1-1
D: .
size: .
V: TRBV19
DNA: TGTGCCAGTAGTAAGAGGGCTTTGGGGGAGGCTGAAGCTTTCTTT
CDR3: CASSKRALGEAEAFF

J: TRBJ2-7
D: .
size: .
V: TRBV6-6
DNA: TGTGCCAGCAGTCCTCAGTACGAGCAGTACTTC
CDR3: CASSPQYEQYF

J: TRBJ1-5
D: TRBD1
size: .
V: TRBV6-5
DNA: TGTGCCAGCAGAGGGACAGGGGGAGGTCAGCCCCAGCATTTT
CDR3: CASRGTGGGQPQHF

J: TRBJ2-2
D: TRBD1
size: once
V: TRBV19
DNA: TGTGCCAGTACCTTACAGGGGACCACCGGGGAGCTGTTTTTT
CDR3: CASTLQGTTGELFF

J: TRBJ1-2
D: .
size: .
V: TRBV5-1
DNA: TGCGCCAGCAGCTTGGGGGTCAGGGCCTATGGCTACACCTTC
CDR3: CASSLGVRAYGYTF

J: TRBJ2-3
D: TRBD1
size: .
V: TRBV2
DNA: TGTGCCAGCAGCGCTCCACCAGACAGGGTTCGGACAGATACGCAGTATTTT
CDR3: CASSAPPDRVRTDTQYF

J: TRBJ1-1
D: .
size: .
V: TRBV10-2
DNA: TGCGCCAGCAGTGAGTCGAAACAGCTTAACACTGAAGCTTTCTTT
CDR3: CASSESKQLNTEAFF

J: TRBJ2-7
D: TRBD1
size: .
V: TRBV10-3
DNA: TGTGCCATCAGACAACAGGGGGGAGGCTACGAGCAGTACTTC
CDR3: CAIRQQGGGYEQYF

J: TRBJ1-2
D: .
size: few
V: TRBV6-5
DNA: TGTGCCGTCTGGGGACACGGGGGCTACACCTTC
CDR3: CAVWGHGGYTF

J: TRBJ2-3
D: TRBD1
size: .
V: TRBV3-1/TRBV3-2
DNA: TGTGCCAGCAGGCAGACAGGGGGGGAGCGGGATACGCAGTATTTT
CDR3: CASRQTGGERDTQYF

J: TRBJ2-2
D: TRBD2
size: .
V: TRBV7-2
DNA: TGTGCCAGCAGCTTACGTAGCGGGGGAGGCTCCGGGGAGCTGTTTTTT
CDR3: CASSLRSGGGSGELFF

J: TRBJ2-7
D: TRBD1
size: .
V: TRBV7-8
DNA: TGTGCCAGCAGCTTGTCCGGGACAGGGGTGTCCTACGAGCAGTACTTC
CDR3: CASSLSGTGVSYEQYF

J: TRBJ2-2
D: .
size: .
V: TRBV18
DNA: TGTGCCAGCTCACTTGTGACAGTTTACGCGAACACCGGGGAGCTGTTTTTT
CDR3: CASSLVTVYANTGELFF

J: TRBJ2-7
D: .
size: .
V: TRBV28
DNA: TGTGCCAGCAGTCCAGCTAGAGGCGAGCAGTACTTC
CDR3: CASSPARGEQYF

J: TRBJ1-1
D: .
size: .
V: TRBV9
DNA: TGTGCCAGCAGCGGATCCAGGCTCCAGGCCACTGAAGCTTTCTTT
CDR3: CASSGSRLQATEAFF

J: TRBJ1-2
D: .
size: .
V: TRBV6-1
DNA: TGTGCCAGCAGTGAAAACGTGTCGGGCGGGGGCTACACCTTC
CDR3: CASSENVSGGGYTF

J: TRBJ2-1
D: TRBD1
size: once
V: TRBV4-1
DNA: TGCGCCAGCAGCCAAGATTCGGGGACAGGGTTACCTCCAGAGGCCAATGAGCAGTTCTTC
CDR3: CASSQDSGTGLPPEANEQFF

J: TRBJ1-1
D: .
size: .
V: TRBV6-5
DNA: TGTGCCAGCAGTAGGATCGGGGGGGAGGCTTTCTTT
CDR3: CASSRIGGEAFF

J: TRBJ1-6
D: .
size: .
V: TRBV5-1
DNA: TGCGCCAGCAGCTTGGGTGATAGCTCCTATAATTCACCCCTCCACTTT
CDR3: CASSLGDSSYNSPLHF

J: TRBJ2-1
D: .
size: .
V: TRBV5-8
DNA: TGTGCCAGCAGCCCCGGACTTTTCTCCTACAATGAGCAGTTCTTC
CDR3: CASSPGLFSYNEQFF